Below are 19 T cell receptor beta chains sequenced from a single sample in a study of cytomegalovirus exposure and HLA in healthy donors. Primers included in the PCR were 60 Vbeta and 13 Jbeta primers. TCRdb's table, derived via immunoSEQ multiplex PCR, lists solely in-frame clones and lacks some. The sample carries 85,000 to 130,000 clones, about two thirds recorded once. The material sequenced was PBMCs. The receptors were gathered from a female donor in good health and CMV-seronegative.

This clone was counted between two and nine times. This chain links TRBV14 with TRBJ1-2; D gene uncertain. This CDR3 is built from 12 residues. V dropped 1 base and J dropped 4 bases, with 4 bases sitting between them. Germline CDR1 reads SGHDN; CDR2 reads FVKESK. CDR3 sequence reads: CASSQAFYGYTF. In DNA form, the CDR3 reads TGTGCCAGCAGCCAAGCCTTCTATGGCTACACCTTC.

The J gene is TRBJ2-3, the V gene TRBV6-1, with D possibly matching TRBD2 (6 bases). Deletions cut 8 bases from V and 2 bases from J, with 14 bases between. Germline loops: CDR1 MNHNS, CDR2 SASEGT. This CDR3 is 14 amino acids long. CDR3 sequence: CASGGDLITDTQYF. DNA for the CDR3: TGTGCCAGCGGCGGGGATTTGATCACAGATACGCAGTATTTT.

This chain joins TRBV5-1 and TRBJ2-5, with 10 bases fitting TRBD1. CDR3 length: 16 amino acids. V shed 0 bases, J shed 2 bases, and the junction held 4 bases outside the gene matches. Germline values: CDR1 SGHRS, CDR2 YFSETQ. The CDR3 protein is CASSLGTGGYQETQYF. The CDR3 DNA reads TGCGCCAGCAGCTTGGGGACAGGGGGTTATCAAGAGACCCAGTACTTC.

V gene TRBV5-4 combines with J gene TRBJ2-2; 8 bases agree with TRBD2. The trim removed 9 bases at V and 7 bases at J, leaving 11 bases unmatched. CDR1 is SGHNT and CDR2 is YYREEE in the germline V gene (reference sequence). This CDR3 contains 14 residues. CDR3 sequence reads: CATSRREVGGELFF. The CDR3 DNA sequence: TGTGCCACCTCGCGGCGGGAGGTTGGCGGGGAGCTGTTTTTT.

The chain combines TRBV28 with TRBJ2-2; 8 nucleotides align to TRBD1. CDR3 size: 14 residues. Trimming at V came to 10 bases and at J to 1 base, leaving 5 bases not matched to a gene. The germline V gene has CDR1 MDHEN and CDR2 SYDVKM. The CDR3 DNA reads TGTGCCACGCCCGGGACAGGGAACACCGGGGAGCTGTTTTTT. The encoded protein is CATPGTGNTGELFF.

The chain employs TRBV7-2 and TRBJ2-1; 9 nucleotides line up with TRBD2. The ends lost 0 bases at V and 4 bases at J; junction bases unmatched: 4. The CDR3 has 16 residues. Germline-derived CDR1 and CDR2 are SGHTA and FQGNSA. CDR3 DNA: TGTGCCAGCAGCTTAGCGGGTAGCGGGGGTTACAATGAGCAGTTCTTC. Translation gives CASSLAGSGGYNEQFF.

J is TRBJ2-2 and V is TRBV7-8; 8 nucleotides match TRBD1. Germline CDR1 SGHVS, CDR2 FQNEAQ. J lost 4 bases, V lost 3 bases, and 10 bases had no gene match. The CDR3 is 17 residues long. The CDR3, as DNA: TGTGCCAGCAGCTTTTTTCCCGGACAGGGAGGCACCGGGGAGCTGTTTTTT. Translation: CASSFFPGQGGTGELFF.

The rearrangement links TRBV19 to TRBJ1-5; 9 nucleotides agree with TRBD1. The CDR3 has 16 residues. Germline lookup yields CDR1 LNHDA and CDR2 SQIVND (reference sequence). The J segment lost 0 bases and the V segment lost 8 bases, leaving 8 bases of the junction unmatched. CDR3 nucleotides: TGTGCCAGTGGGGCTTACAGGGGGCTTAGCAATCAGCCCCAGCATTTT. It specifies CASGAYRGLSNQPQHF.

The CDR3 spells CASSFSRGLTDTQYF. In DNA, the CDR3 is TGTGCCAGCAGCTTCAGTAGAGGGCTCACAGATACGCAGTATTTT. This chain connects TRBV9 to TRBJ2-3, with a tentative D call TRBD2 (5 bases). Trimming removed 4 bases at V and 2 bases at J, with 14 bases between. The CDR3 is 15 residues long. CDR1 is SGDLS, CDR2 YYNGEE, per germline.

This chain connects TRBV29-1 to TRBJ2-5, with 8 bases identical to TRBD2. Germline V CDR1 and CDR2: SQVTM, ANQGSEA. After removal of 2 bases from V and 6 bases from J, the junction contained 11 bases not matched to a gene. This CDR3 is 15 amino acids long. DNA for the CDR3: TGCAGCGTTGAAAGCGGGGGCGGGAGTACGAAGACCCAGTACTTC. The encoded protein is CSVESGGGSTKTQYF.

The gene calls are TRBV7-2 and TRBJ1-2, with TRBD1 identical over 8 bases. V dropped 2 bases and J dropped 5; count of bases not matched to a gene: 7. The CDR3 is 15 amino acids. CDR1 and CDR2 from the germline V gene are SGHTA and FQGNSA. The CDR3 sequence: CASSLKGTGRYGYTF. DNA of the CDR3: TGTGCCAGCAGCTTAAAAGGGACAGGAAGGTATGGCTACACCTTC.

Notes on this clone: Other nucleotide sequences from this sample produce the same CDR3. This chain joins TRBV9 and TRBJ1-1; 8 bases fit TRBD1. Germline V gene data show CDR1 as SGDLS and CDR2 as YYNGEE. This CDR3 spans 13 amino acids. The J segment lost 2 bases and the V segment lost 8 bases, leaving 5 bases of the junction unmatched. CDR3 loop: CASRSGGNTEAFF. The CDR3, as DNA: TGTGCCAGTAGATCAGGGGGCAACACTGAAGCTTTCTTT.

The V and J genes are TRBV2 and TRBJ2-3, with D possibly matching TRBD2 (6 bases). V was trimmed by 8 bases and J by 4 bases, leaving 25 bases between them. Per the germline V gene, CDR1 is SNHLY and CDR2 is FYNNEI. This CDR3 contains 17 residues. CDR3 bases: TGTGCCAGCCGTCCGTGGGGACCCCGGAGGGGCCCAGATACGCAGTATTTT. This translates into CASRPWGPRRGPDTQYF.

The V call is TRBV11-3, the J call TRBJ2-7; D is perhaps TRBD1 (6 bases). The V end was cut by 5 bases, the J end by 4 bases, with 15 bases between. The CDR3 is made up of 14 amino acids. Germline loops: CDR1 SGHNT, CDR2 YENEEA. CDR3 DNA sequence: TGTGCCAGCAGCCCGGGACATGGGGTTTACGAGCAGTACTTC. Translating it yields CASSPGHGVYEQYF.

A few counts support this clone. The rearrangement links TRBV10-3 to TRBJ1-3; TRBD1 matches at 8 bases. This CDR3 is 15 amino acids long. The germline V gene encodes CDR1 ENHRY and CDR2 SYGVKD. Unmatched junction bases numbered 8, after V lost 8 bases and J lost 2 bases. CDR3 nucleotides: TGTGCCATCGGGGACAGGTTTTTTACTGGAAACACCATATATTTT. Translation gives CAIGDRFFTGNTIYF.

This clone was seen a few times. The rearrangement joins TRBV10-1 to TRBJ2-2; D is undetermined. CDR3 length equals 12 residues. Trimming took 4 bases from V and 6 from J, leaving 6 bases between them. Germline CDR1 is WNHNN and CDR2 is SYGVQD (reference sequence). CDR3 loop: CASSVVSGELFF. DNA for the CDR3: TGCGCCAGCAGTGTAGTTTCCGGGGAGCTGTTTTTT.

The chain is built from TRBV28 and TRBJ1-5; maybe TRBD1 (5 bases). The V gene lost 5 bases and the J gene lost 2 bases, with 13 bases spanning the gap. Germline values: CDR1 MDHEN, CDR2 SYDVKM. The CDR3 has 15 residues. The CDR3 here is CASSTSGIRNQPQHF. CDR3 sequence (DNA): TGTGCCAGCAGTACCTCAGGGATCCGCAATCAGCCCCAGCATTTT.

The gene calls are TRBV10-2 and TRBJ1-2, with 7 bases that match TRBD1. V lost 4 bases to trimming and J lost 2 bases; unmatched junction nucleotides: 10. The germline gives CDR1 WSHSY, CDR2 SAAADI. The CDR3 has 16 amino acids. This CDR3 reads CASSVNPGQRNYGYTF. CDR3 bases: TGCGCCAGCAGTGTGAATCCGGGACAGCGAAACTATGGCTACACCTTC.

CDR3: CASSLQAGAGQYF. CDR3 coding DNA: TGTGCCAGCAGCTTGCAGGCAGGGGCCGGGCAGTACTTC. This chain joins TRBV5-4 and TRBJ2-7, with a possible D match to TRBD1 (6 bases). In germline, CDR1 is SGHNT, CDR2 YYREEE (reference sequence). CDR3 length equals 13 residues. Trimming pared 1 base from V and 9 bases from J, leaving 14 bases between.